This T cell receptor (beta chain) was sequenced for a study of blood T cell repertoires in COVID-19. Method: immunoSEQ multiplex PCR; TCRdb's copy keeps in-frame clones and lacks some. The data contain fewer than 300,000 clones, roughly 84% of them seen just once; the ten biggest clones take up around 9.2%. In germline, CDR1 is LNHDA, CDR2 SQIVND (reference sequence). V dropped 4 bases and J dropped 3; count of bases not matched to a gene: 7. This CDR3 region has 17 residues. The sample taken for sequencing was peripheral blood. The J gene is TRBJ2-6, the V gene TRBV19; 9 bases agree with TRBD2. The receptor comes from a human donor in a cohort sampled during active COVID-19. This chain's CDR3 is CASSNGLAGIGANVLTF. The CDR3 DNA reads as TGTGCCAGTAGTAATGGGCTAGCGGGAATTGGGGCCAACGTCCTGACTTTC.